This passage covers 4 T cell receptor beta chains from one sample sequenced in a study of blood T cell repertoires in COVID-19. The assay was immunoSEQ multiplex PCR, and TCRdb's table has in-frame clones only and misses some. In the table there are approximately 200,000 clones, 79% of which are singletons. Sequenced: peripheral blood. The receptors originated from a man aged 60-69 years with active or convalescent COVID-19.

The gene calls are TRBV28 and TRBJ2-7, with D maybe TRBD1 (6 bases). V gave up 3 bases and J gave up 3 bases, with 15 bases separating them. The CDR3 is made up of 15 amino acids. Germline assignment: CDR1 MDHEN and CDR2 SYDVKM. In nucleotides, the CDR3 is TGTGCCAGCAGTTTTCAGGCCCAGGGGAGCTACGAGCAGTACTTC. It encodes CASSFQAQGSYEQYF.

J is TRBJ2-3 and V is TRBV27, with a tentative D call TRBD1 (5 bases). This CDR3 has 14 amino acids. Trimming stripped 7 bases from V and 0 bases from J, with 11 bases between. Germline V lookup: CDR1 MNHEY, CDR2 SMNVEV (reference sequence). The CDR3, as DNA: TGTGCCAGCACCCCAGGGCCTAGCACAGATACGCAGTATTTT. The encoded protein is CASTPGPSTDTQYF.

This rearrangement joins TRBV6-5 to TRBJ2-1; 7 nucleotides agree with TRBD1. Germline trimming cut 6 bases from V and 6 bases from J; bases unmatched to any gene: 5. CDR1 MNHEY and CDR2 SVGAGI come from the germline V gene. This CDR3 comprises 13 residues. The CDR3 DNA reads as TGTGCCAGCAGCCCGACAGGGCTCAATGAGCAGTTCTTC. Its protein is CASSPTGLNEQFF.

The chain joins TRBV9 to TRBJ1-2, with TRBD1 matching over 7 bases. Germline loops: CDR1 SGDLS, CDR2 YYNGEE. CDR3 length: 16 amino acids. V lost 4 bases, J lost 4 bases, and 13 bases stayed unmatched. CDR3 in DNA: TGTGCCAGCAGCCCCCAGGGGGGCAGGGGGGCCTATGGCTACACCTTC. Its translation is CASSPQGGRGAYGYTF.